The 21 T cell receptor beta chains given below trace back to one sample, sequenced in a study of response to subunit inactivated influenza vaccine listed by TCRdb under 2018. Library method: RT-PCR. TCRdb records Illumina HiSeq 2500 as the sequencer. The public reads were reprocessed in TCRdb via fastp at Q25 and MiXCR, keeping in-frame beta chains. Each record represents a unique CDR3 protein, reported with the most common genes and DNA among its rows. Here the sample has 700,000 to 900,000 distinct CDR3 sequences; over 20% occur a single time. The ten top clones hold about a tenth of the sample. The sequenced sample was PBMCs from blood, obtained 4 to 6 days after vaccination. The origin of the receptors is a man aged 50 to 59 who received an inactivated influenza vaccine. Donor details come from another sample of the same person, matched by shared clones.

Only a few counts were recorded for this clonotype. J is TRBJ2-1 and V is TRBV10-3; 13 nucleotides align to TRBD2. The germline V gene has CDR1 ENHRY and CDR2 SYGVKD. V dropped 4 bases and J dropped 6; count of bases not matched to a gene: 3. There are 15 residues in the CDR3. CDR3 DNA sequence: TGTGCCATCAGTGGGACTAGCGGGAGATTCAATGAGCAGTTCTTC. Translation: CAISGTSGRFNEQFF.

This clonotype has only a few counts. The J gene is TRBJ2-3, the V gene TRBV27; D gene uncertain. The CDR3 is 17 residues long. Germline values: CDR1 MNHEY, CDR2 SMNVEV (reference sequence). V lost 0 bases to trimming and J lost 1 base, with 14 bases between them. This chain's CDR3 is CASSLSIGRMGTDTQYF. CDR3 DNA: TGTGCCAGCAGTTTATCGATAGGCAGGATGGGCACAGATACGCAGTATTTT.

V and J are TRBV27 and TRBJ2-3; 8 bases align to TRBD1. The CDR3 is made up of 14 amino acids. After removal of 5 bases from V and 3 bases from J, the junction contained 4 bases not matched to a gene. The germline gives CDR1 MNHEY, CDR2 SMNVEV (reference sequence). Written as DNA, the CDR3 is TGTGCCAGCAGTATGGGACAGGTAACAGATACGCAGTATTTT. Protein: CASSMGQVTDTQYF.

Only a few counts were recorded for this clonotype. The rearrangement joins TRBV7-2 to TRBJ2-7; D gene uncertain. CDR1 is SGHTA and CDR2 is FQGNSA in the germline V gene. V shed 1 base and J shed 3 bases, with 10 bases lying between them. This CDR3 is 14 amino acids long. CDR3 nucleotides: TGTGCCAGCAGCTTAGTCTCGGAATACTACGAGCAGTACTTC. It translates to CASSLVSEYYEQYF.

This clonotype was counted at least ten times. V usage is TRBV12-3 or TRBV12-4 and J usage is TRBJ1-5; D may be TRBD1 (5 bases). The CDR3 has 15 residues. Between the trimmed V and J ends, which lost 6 bases and 1 base, there was a span of 13 bases. The CDR3 nucleotides read TGTGCCAGCAGGATTGTAGGACAAAGCAATCAGCCCCAGCATTTT. It codes for CASRIVGQSNQPQHF.

The chain links TRBV20-1 to TRBJ1-5; the D is unclear. This CDR3 region has 12 residues. Germline loops: CDR1 DFQATT, CDR2 SNEGSKA (reference sequence). Trimming removed 5 bases at V and 1 base at J, with 6 bases between. CDR3 in amino acids: CSAADSNQPQHF. The CDR3 DNA follows: TGCAGTGCTGCCGACAGCAATCAGCCCCAGCATTTT.

This clonotype was seen more than once but under ten times. The chain employs TRBV5-1 and TRBJ2-7, with 8 bases identical to TRBD2. The CDR3 totals 16 residues. Germline V lookup: CDR1 SGHRS, CDR2 YFSETQ. V dropped 1 base and J dropped 5; count of bases not matched to a gene: 11. The CDR3 spells CASSLQTGGRMDEQYF. The CDR3 DNA reads TGCGCCAGCAGCTTGCAAACGGGCGGGAGGATGGACGAGCAGTACTTC.

The CDR3 DNA reads TGCGCCAGCAGCTCCCTCGGAAAATCCTACAATGAGCAGTTCTTC. Amino acid sequence: CASSSLGKSYNEQFF. V gene TRBV5-1 combines with J gene TRBJ2-1, with unresolved D. The CDR3 totals 15 residues. V shed 3 bases and J shed 1 base, with 11 bases lying between them. Germline V gives CDR1 SGHRS, CDR2 YFSETQ. Drawing the rest from reference TRBV5-1 and TRBJ2-1, the complete variable domain is KAGVTQTPRYLIKTRGQQVTLSCSPISGHRSVSWYQQTPGQGLQFLFEYFSETQRNKGNFPGRFSGRQFSNSRSEMNVSTLELGDSALYLCASSSLGKSYNEQFFGPGTRLTVL.

The chain couples TRBV7-2 to TRBJ1-3; D is possibly TRBD1 (6 bases). The CDR3 has 14 amino acids. Germline CDR1 is SGHTA and CDR2 is FQGNSA. Trimming removed 0 bases from V and 8 bases from J, with 11 bases in between. The CDR3 protein is CASSLAFRTDTIYF. CDR3 in DNA: TGTGCCAGCAGCTTAGCGTTCCGGACAGACACCATATATTTT.

The chain combines TRBV7-2 with TRBJ1-5; weak D call: TRBD1 (5 bases). The CDR3 is 15 residues long. Per the germline V gene, CDR1 is SGHTA and CDR2 is FQGNSA. V lost 0 bases and J lost 3, with 9 bases in between. The CDR3 protein is CASSLAGGYNQPQHF. In DNA, the CDR3 is TGTGCCAGCAGCTTAGCTGGGGGATACAATCAGCCCCAGCATTTT.

This clonotype was observed a handful of times. The genes are TRBV10-3 and TRBJ1-2, with a tentative D call TRBD1 (6 bases). The V and J ends lost 3 bases and 0 bases respectively, with 11 bases between them. Germline V gene sequence: CDR1 ENHRY, CDR2 SYGVKD. This CDR3 comprises 15 residues. CDR3: CAISDRTEANYGYTF. For the CDR3, the DNA is TGTGCCATCAGTGATAGGACAGAGGCTAACTATGGCTACACCTTC.

About this clonotype itself: Since the CDR3 does not end with the conserved phenylalanine or tryptophan, this likely comes from a read error. J is TRBJ2-2 and V is TRBV13; TRBD2 is a possible D gene (6 bases). Germline V CDR1 and CDR2: PRHDT, FYEKMQ (reference sequence). CDR3 length equals 14 residues. Deletions cut 3 bases from V and 7 bases from J, with 12 bases between. CDR3 nucleotides: TGTGCCAGCAGCTTTGGACTATGGGGCGGGGAGCTGTTTTGT. Residues: CASSFGLWGGELFC.

The V and J genes are TRBV5-1 and TRBJ1-1; D uncertain. The germline gives CDR1 SGHRS, CDR2 YFSETQ. The CDR3 has 16 amino acids. Trimming removed 0 bases at V and 0 bases at J, with 12 bases between. CDR3 nucleotide sequence: TGCGCCAGCAGCTTGGAGGTACGGCAGGTGAACACTGAAGCTTTCTTT. Translation gives CASSLEVRQVNTEAFF.

Only a few counts were recorded for this clonotype. The chain links TRBV7-2 to TRBJ2-7; maybe TRBD2 (5 bases). Deletions cut 0 bases from V and 3 bases from J, with 12 bases between. This CDR3 contains 15 residues. The germline CDR1 and CDR2 sequences are SGHTA and FQGNSA. CDR3 protein: CASSLAERSGYEQYF. DNA for the CDR3: TGTGCCAGCAGCTTAGCAGAGCGGAGCGGCTACGAGCAGTACTTC.

There are a few counts of this clonotype. The chain has TRBV29-1 and TRBJ2-3; 7 nucleotides match TRBD2. CDR1 and CDR2 from the germline V gene are SQVTM and ANQGSEA. The CDR3 totals 13 residues. V gave up 4 bases and J gave up 6 bases; unmatched junction bases: 7. CDR3: CSVGGRASDTQYF. The CDR3 DNA sequence: TGCAGCGTTGGAGGGAGGGCCTCGGATACGCAGTATTTT.

This clonotype has a handful of counts. This sequence joins TRBV24-1 and TRBJ2-1; either TRBD1 or TRBD2 may supply D (5 bases each). Germline V gene data show CDR1 as KGHDR and CDR2 as SFDVKD. The CDR3 runs 14 residues. V was pared by 4 bases and J by 10 bases, with 16 bases between. CDR3 residues: CATSDHGTDGEQFF. For the CDR3, the DNA is TGTGCCACCAGTGACCATGGGACGGATGGGGAGCAGTTCTTC.

As for this clonotype: The junction and the germline gene differ at one end; a read error may be behind it. The rearrangement uses TRBV20-1 and TRBJ2-1; 9 bases fit TRBD1. CDR3 length: 10 amino acids. Germline CDR1 and CDR2: DFQATT and SNEGSKA (reference sequence). Here the CDR3 reads CSARGDRVGF. The CDR3 DNA reads as TGCAGTGCTAGAGGGGACAGGGTAGGCTTC.

This clonotype was recorded many times. The genes are TRBV29-1 and TRBJ1-2, with D possibly TRBD1 on 5 matching bases. V lost 6 bases and J lost 6, with 11 bases in between. Germline CDR1 reads SQVTM; CDR2 reads ANQGSEA. CDR3 length: 11 residues. The DNA of the CDR3 is TGCAGCGTGGGGGGTTCAGATGGCTACACCTTC. Translated: CSVGGSDGYTF.

This clonotype occurred once. The chain combines TRBV15 with TRBJ2-3; no definite D call. CDR3 size: 16 residues. Between the trimmed V and J ends, which lost 5 bases and 0 bases, there was a span of 15 bases. In germline, CDR1 is LNHNV, CDR2 YYDKDF (reference sequence). CDR3 nucleotide sequence: TGTGCCACCAGCGGACGGAGCCGACCAAGCACAGATACGCAGTATTTT. It translates to CATSGRSRPSTDTQYF.

There are a few counts of this clonotype. The V and J genes are TRBV20-1 and TRBJ2-1; no clear D. The germline V gene has CDR1 DFQATT and CDR2 SNEGSKA (reference sequence). This CDR3 is built from 11 residues. With 0 bases removed from V and 7 bases from J, the gap between germline ends came to 4 bases. In DNA, the CDR3 is TGCAGTGCTAGAGATCCGAATGAGCAGTTCTTC. As protein: CSARDPNEQFF.

This clonotype was observed a handful of times. The chain combines TRBV5-1 with TRBJ2-5, with 10 bases matching TRBD2. Germline V lookup: CDR1 SGHRS, CDR2 YFSETQ. This CDR3 spans 14 amino acids. V shed 6 bases and J 5 bases; nucleotides not matched to a gene: 7. CDR3 in amino acids: CASTSGGPGETQYF. The CDR3 DNA is TGCGCCAGCACTAGCGGGGGACCCGGGGAGACCCAGTACTTC.